The next 17 T cell receptor beta chains were all read from a single sample in a study of T-cell reconstitution after alpha-beta-depleted transplantation in children. TCRbeta library construction was performed incorporating unique molecular identifiers. TCRdb used MiXCR to reprocess the PCR reads, holding one entry per CDR3 protein. The sample holds 700,000 or so distinct CDR3 sequences, around 13% seen once. This specimen was PBMCs, taken before TCRalphabeta/CD19-depleted stem cell transplant. Receptor source: a girl aged 2-15 years with congenital amegakaryocytic thrombocytopenia, due to receive a stem cell transplant.

This clonotype was observed a handful of times. The genes are TRBV11-1 and TRBJ2-3; D is possibly TRBD1 or TRBD2 (5 bases each). The CDR3 has 18 residues. Germline CDR1 reads SGHAT; CDR2 reads FQDESV (reference sequence). V was trimmed by 2 bases and J by 3 bases, leaving 21 bases between them. The CDR3 DNA follows: TGTGCCAGCAGCTTATGGCAGGGTCAGGGTCGAGGGACAGATACGCAGTATTTT. Protein: CASSLWQGQGRGTDTQYF.

The J gene is TRBJ2-7, the V gene TRBV29-1, with D possibly matching TRBD1 (6 bases). The V gene's germline CDR1 is SQVTM and CDR2 ANQGSEA. The V gene lost 1 base and the J gene lost 9 bases, with 16 bases spanning the gap. This CDR3 contains 13 residues. CDR3 sequence (DNA): TGCAGCGTTGAAGGCCTACAGGAGACAGGGCAGTACTTC. Translating gives CSVEGLQETGQYF.

The chain employs TRBV20-1 and TRBJ1-2, with D uncertain. The V end was cut by 6 bases, the J end by 6 bases, with 17 bases between. This CDR3 has 13 amino acids. Germline assignment: CDR1 DFQATT and CDR2 SNEGSKA (reference sequence). CDR3 amino acids: CSAFLGRSHGYTF. CDR3 sequence (DNA): TGCAGTGCCTTTCTCGGGCGCAGCCATGGCTACACCTTC.

A few counts support this clonotype. The chain is built from TRBV28 and TRBJ2-5; TRBD2 matches at 12 bases. The CDR3 extends over 16 amino acids. Germline trimming cut 7 bases from V and 4 bases from J; bases unmatched to any gene: 10. Germline values: CDR1 MDHEN, CDR2 SYDVKM. CDR3 nucleotide sequence: TGTGCCAGCAACTCCCTACTAGCGGGAGGAGGAGAGACCCAGTACTTC. Its translation: CASNSLLAGGGETQYF.

Only a few counts were recorded for this clonotype. In DNA form, the CDR3 reads TGTGCCAGCAGCTTGACGGCCCCCACAGATACGCAGTATTTT. It is translated as CASSLTAPTDTQYF. The gene calls are TRBV5-5 and TRBJ2-3, with D uncertain. The germline CDR1 and CDR2 sequences are SGHKS and YYEKEE (reference sequence). V shed 1 base and J shed 2 bases, with 8 bases lying between them. The CDR3 loop spans 14 amino acids. Combining the CDR3 with reference TRBV5-5 and TRBJ2-3 gives the whole variable domain DAGVTQSPTHLIKTRGQQVTLRCSPISGHKSVSWYQQVLGQGPQFIFQYYEKEERGRGNFPDRFSARQFPNYSSELNVNALLLGDSALYLCASSLTAPTDTQYFGPGTRLTVL.

This chain joins TRBV20-1 and TRBJ2-1, with D possibly matching TRBD1 (6 bases). This CDR3 region has 14 residues. Looked up from germline, CDR1 is DFQATT and CDR2 is SNEGSKA (reference sequence). The CDR3: CFGGPAPLYNEQFF. The CDR3 region has the DNA TGCTTTGGGGGCCCGGCTCCCCTTTACAATGAGCAGTTCTTC.

This clonotype has a count of ten or more. The genes are TRBV29-1 and TRBJ2-5; D unresolved. The V gene's germline CDR1 is SQVTM and CDR2 ANQGSEA. The CDR3 consists of 12 residues. V was shortened by 3 bases and J by 0 bases, with 5 bases between the two germline ends. The CDR3 spells CSVDRYQETQYF. The CDR3 DNA sequence: TGCAGCGTTGACAGGTACCAAGAGACCCAGTACTTC. Full variable domain (outside the CDR3, taken from reference TRBV29-1 and TRBJ2-5): SAVISQKPSRDICQRGTSLTIQCQVDSQVTMMFWYRQQPGQSLTLIATANQGSEATYESGFVIDKFPISRPNLTFSTLTVSNMSPEDSSIYLCSVDRYQETQYFGPGTRLLVL.

This clonotype was seen repeatedly, ten times or more. This chain uses TRBV4-1 with TRBJ2-5, with 7 nucleotides matching TRBD2. Germline values: CDR1 MGHRA, CDR2 YSYEKL. The CDR3 totals 15 residues. V trimming: 2 bases; J trimming: 2 bases; junction bases outside the gene matches: 5. CDR3 in amino acids: CASSQRLARQETQYF. CDR3 DNA sequence: TGCGCCAGCAGCCAACGACTAGCTAGACAAGAGACCCAGTACTTC.

This clonotype was found many times. The chain is built from TRBV6-6 and TRBJ2-3; 10 bases agree with TRBD1. The CDR3 is 16 amino acids. After removal of 4 bases from V and 3 bases from J, the junction contained 7 bases not matched to a gene. Germline loops: CDR1 MNHNY, CDR2 SVGAGI (reference sequence). The CDR3 here is CASSFRTGGRTDTQYF. Here the CDR3 DNA reads TGTGCCAGCAGTTTCCGGACAGGGGGACGAACAGATACGCAGTATTTT.

This clonotype was seen at least ten times. The chain combines TRBV5-1 with TRBJ1-1, with D unresolved. The CDR3 is 13 amino acids. Trimming shortened V by 4 bases and J by 0 bases, and 7 bases separated the two germline ends. Germline V lookup: CDR1 SGHRS, CDR2 YFSETQ. The CDR3 region has the DNA TGCGCCAGCAGCCTTCAATTGAACACTGAAGCTTTCTTT. Residues: CASSLQLNTEAFF.

This clonotype occurred many times. This chain uses TRBV27 with TRBJ1-1; 11 bases match TRBD1. The CDR3 loop spans 15 amino acids. After removal of 5 bases from V and 1 base from J, the junction contained 3 bases not matched to a gene. Germline values: CDR1 MNHEY, CDR2 SMNVEV (reference sequence). CDR3 in amino acids: CASSVGTGGNTEAFF. The CDR3 region has the DNA TGTGCCAGCAGTGTCGGGACAGGGGGGAACACTGAAGCTTTCTTT.

This clonotype was recorded many times. The genes are TRBV7-9 and TRBJ2-7, with D perhaps TRBD1 or TRBD2 (5 bases each). The CDR3 totals 14 residues. V was shortened by 6 bases and J by 1 base, with 13 bases between the two germline ends. The germline V gene encodes CDR1 SEHNR and CDR2 FQNEAQ (reference sequence). The CDR3 protein is CASRPGTRSYEQYF. In nucleotides, the CDR3 is TGTGCCAGCAGGCCCGGGACCAGATCCTACGAGCAGTACTTC.

This clonotype has ten or more counts. The chain couples TRBV20-1 to TRBJ2-2; D possibly corresponds to TRBD2 (5 bases). The V and J ends lost 3 bases and 5 bases respectively, with 10 bases between them. The CDR3 has 13 amino acids. CDR1 is DFQATT and CDR2 is SNEGSKA in the germline V gene (reference sequence). This CDR3 reads CSASLRRTGELFF. As DNA, the CDR3 is TGCAGTGCTAGTCTCCGGAGGACCGGGGAGCTGTTTTTT.

The chain links TRBV2 to TRBJ2-3, with 10 positions matching TRBD2. The CDR3 length is 14 residues. The J segment lost 5 bases and the V segment lost 9 bases, leaving 8 bases of the junction unmatched. Germline-derived CDR1 and CDR2 are SNHLY and FYNNEI. The DNA for the CDR3 is TGTGCCAGGAGGAGCGGGAGGGCCAGAGATACGCAGTATTTT. Translating gives CARRSGRARDTQYF.

This clonotype was seen repeatedly, ten times or more. The chain recombines TRBV20-1 with TRBJ1-1, with a possible D match to TRBD1 (6 bases). V was shortened by 8 bases and J by 5 bases, with 18 bases between the two germline ends. The germline gives CDR1 DFQATT, CDR2 SNEGSKA (reference sequence). This CDR3 comprises 13 residues. In DNA, the CDR3 is TGCAGTTTGTTAAGGATTAGGGGGACTGAAGCTTTCTTT. Translation: CSLLRIRGTEAFF.

At least ten counts were recorded for this clonotype. The chain recombines TRBV28 with TRBJ1-5, with D possibly matching TRBD1 (5 bases). The CDR3 is 15 amino acids. Germline values: CDR1 MDHEN, CDR2 SYDVKM. V dropped 3 bases and J dropped 3 bases, with 12 bases sitting between them. The CDR3 spells CASSFFGRVNQPQHF. As DNA, the CDR3 is TGTGCCAGCAGTTTTTTCGGCAGGGTCAATCAGCCCCAGCATTTT.

Notes on this clonotype: The junction shows a germline mismatch at one end, possibly a read error. The rearrangement uses TRBV24-1 and TRBJ2-3; no firm D call. The CDR3 contains 13 residues. CDR1 KGHDR and CDR2 SFDVKD come from the germline V gene. CDR3 DNA: TGTGCCACCAGTGATAATAGCATAGATACGCAGTATTTT. Translation gives CATSDNSIDTQYF.